Below, 20 T cell receptor beta chains from the same sample are listed, as sequenced in a study of blood T cell repertoires in COVID-19. Profiling relied on immunoSEQ multiplex PCR, and the TCRdb table lists in-frame clones only, not all of them. The sample has about 79,000 clones, roughly 91% seen once. The specimen was peripheral blood. The source of these receptors is a man between 65 and 85 years old with active or convalescent COVID-19.

The chain links TRBV5-1 to TRBJ1-4; D is uncertain. The CDR3 contains 16 residues. V was trimmed by 0 bases and J by 2 bases, leaving 11 bases between them. Germline CDR1 and CDR2: SGHRS and YFSETQ. The CDR3 reads CASSLAAGPTNEKLFF. The CDR3 DNA follows: TGCGCCAGCAGCTTGGCGGCAGGTCCTACTAATGAAAAACTGTTTTTT. Full variable domain (remainder filled in from reference TRBV5-1 and TRBJ1-4): KAGVTQTPRYLIKTRGQQVTLSCSPISGHRSVSWYQQTPGQGLQFLFEYFSETQRNKGNFPGRFSGRQFSNSRSEMNVSTLELGDSALYLCASSLAAGPTNEKLFFGSGTQLSVL.

The CDR3 sequence: CASSLQGAWETQYF. Here the CDR3 DNA reads TGTGCCAGCAGCCTGCAGGGGGCGTGGGAGACCCAGTACTTC. The gene calls are TRBV3-1 (or the pseudogene TRBV3-2) and TRBJ2-5; TRBD1 matches 8 bases. The CDR3 contains 14 residues. Germline CDR1 is LGHDT and CDR2 is YNNKEL (reference sequence). V lost 4 bases and J lost 5; bases outside the gene matches: 6.

V gene TRBV25-1 combines with J gene TRBJ2-2; TRBD2 aligns across 8 bases. Germline CDR1 MGHDK, CDR2 SYGVNS. The V and J ends lost 8 bases and 0 bases, in that order; junction bases with no gene match: 5. The CDR3 covers 15 residues. CDR3 DNA: TGTGCCAGCGCCGAGGGACTAGCGAACACCGGGGAGCTGTTTTTT. Amino acids: CASAEGLANTGELFF.

This rearrangement joins TRBV28 to TRBJ2-7, with 7 bases identical to TRBD2. Unmatched junction bases numbered 8, after V lost 6 bases and J lost 6 bases. The CDR3 length is 13 residues. Germline CDR1 and CDR2: MDHEN and SYDVKM. In DNA form, the CDR3 reads TGTGCCAGCAGGAACTCTGCGGGAGTCGAGCAGTACTTC. Translation: CASRNSAGVEQYF.

The V gene is TRBV7-2, the J gene TRBJ2-1, with a tentative D call TRBD2 (6 bases). The CDR3 is 13 residues long. The V end was cut by 6 bases, the J end by 10 bases, with 16 bases between. CDR1 and CDR2 (germline): SGHTA, FQGNSA. This CDR3 reads CASRPVLAGEQFF. CDR3 coding DNA: TGTGCCAGCAGACCCGTACTAGCTGGGGAGCAGTTCTTC.

This clone was observed a single time. J is TRBJ2-1 and V is TRBV30; D perhaps matches TRBD2 (6 bases). This CDR3 contains 15 residues. Germline CDR1 and CDR2: GTSNPN and SVGIG (reference sequence). Trimming stripped 4 bases from V and 3 bases from J, with 16 bases between. The CDR3, as DNA: TGTGCCTGGAATAGGGACTCCAGCAGCTACAATGAGCAGTTCTTC. Amino acids: CAWNRDSSSYNEQFF. The whole variable domain, filled in from reference TRBV30 and TRBJ2-1, reads SQTIHQWPATLVQPVGSPLSLECTVEGTSNPNLYWYRQAAGRGLQLLFYSVGIGQISSEVPQNLSASRPQDRQFILSSKKLLLSDSGFYLCAWNRDSSSYNEQFFGPGTRLTVL.

This rearrangement joins TRBV9 to TRBJ2-1; D might be TRBD1 (5 bases). V was trimmed by 2 bases and J by 9 bases, leaving 18 bases between them. The CDR3 sequence is 15 residues long. CDR1 is SGDLS and CDR2 is YYNGEE in the germline V gene. Written as DNA, the CDR3 is TGTGCCAGCAGCGTTCAGGGTTCGTGGGATATTGAGCAGTTCTTC. Translated, it gives CASSVQGSWDIEQFF.

V is TRBV28 and J is TRBJ1-5; D is unclear. This CDR3 region has 14 residues. Germline loops: CDR1 MDHEN, CDR2 SYDVKM. V was clipped by 5 bases and J by 3 bases, with 11 bases between them. The CDR3 loop reads CASSAHRSNQPQHF. CDR3 DNA: TGTGCCAGCAGTGCCCACAGATCCAATCAGCCCCAGCATTTT.

The genes are TRBV6-6 and TRBJ1-6; the D is unclear. The V end lost 0 bases, the J end lost 0 bases, and 6 bases lay between the germline ends. CDR3 length equals 16 residues. Germline CDR1 and CDR2: MNHNY and SVGAGI (reference sequence). This chain's CDR3 is CASSYSASSYNSPLHF. CDR3 DNA: TGTGCCAGCAGTTACTCAGCTAGCTCCTATAATTCACCCCTCCACTTT.

This chain connects TRBV5-4 to TRBJ2-5; D perhaps matches TRBD1 (6 bases). Germline CDR1 and CDR2: SGHNT and YYREEE (reference sequence). This CDR3 contains 13 residues. V lost 7 bases, J lost 3 bases, and 13 bases lay in between. CDR3 protein: CASRDTKKETQYF. The CDR3 DNA is TGTGCCAGCCGGGACACAAAAAAAGAGACCCAGTACTTC. Filled out from reference TRBV5-4 and TRBJ2-5, the complete variable domain reads ETGVTQSPTHLIKTRGQQVTLRCSSQSGHNTVSWYQQALGQGPQFIFQYYREEENGRGNFPPRFSGLQFPNYSSELNVNALELDDSALYLCASRDTKKETQYFGPGTRLLVL.

The V gene is TRBV29-1, the J gene TRBJ2-7; 8 bases agree with TRBD2. The V gene's germline CDR1 is SQVTM and CDR2 ANQGSEA. Trimming at V came to 1 base and at J to 4 bases, leaving 12 bases not matched to a gene. The CDR3 is 16 residues long. This chain's CDR3 is CSVEAGGGKGGYEQYF. CDR3 nucleotides: TGCAGCGTTGAAGCCGGCGGGGGGAAAGGAGGGTACGAGCAGTACTTC.

The gene calls are TRBV2 and TRBJ1-1; 7 positions match TRBD1. The CDR3 totals 14 residues. V lost 10 bases and J lost 0; bases outside the gene matches: 8. Germline V lookup: CDR1 SNHLY, CDR2 FYNNEI. The CDR3 loop reads CAIQTGTMNTEAFF. CDR3 sequence (DNA): TGTGCCATACAGACAGGGACCATGAACACTGAAGCTTTCTTT.

The rearrangement uses TRBV2 and TRBJ2-7; a possible D gene is TRBD1 (6 bases). This CDR3 contains 14 residues. V was pared by 7 bases and J by 2 bases, with 15 bases between. Per the germline V gene, CDR1 is SNHLY and CDR2 is FYNNEI. Written as DNA, the CDR3 is TGTGCCAGCACGGGGACCGCAGGGGCCTACGAGCAGTACTTC. This encodes CASTGTAGAYEQYF. Complete variable domain (other parts from reference TRBV2 and TRBJ2-7): EPEVTQTPSHQVTQMGQEVILRCVPISNHLYFYWYRQILGQKVEFLVSFYNNEISEKSEIFDDQFSVERPDGSNFTLKIRSTKLEDSAMYFCASTGTAGAYEQYFGPGTRLTVT.

This rearrangement joins TRBV5-4 to TRBJ2-2; no reliable D call. The CDR3 contains 12 residues. CDR1 is SGHNT and CDR2 is YYREEE in the germline V gene (reference sequence). Trimming cost V 4 bases and J 7 bases, with 8 bases left between them. The CDR3 reads CASSPKHGELFF. The CDR3 region has the DNA TGTGCCAGCAGCCCAAAACACGGGGAGCTGTTTTTT.

This sequence joins TRBV6-5 and TRBJ1-1; TRBD1 agrees at 8 bases. V lost 4 bases, J lost 5 bases, and 12 bases stayed unmatched. This CDR3 is 16 amino acids long. Germline values: CDR1 MNHEY, CDR2 SVGAGI. The CDR3 loop reads CASSSPGWTGRTEAFF. The CDR3 DNA reads as TGTGCCAGCAGTTCGCCTGGGTGGACAGGGCGAACTGAAGCTTTCTTT.

In regard to this clone: One end of the junction does not line up with germline, which may come from a read error. The rearrangement links TRBV5-6 to TRBJ2-1; 7 nucleotides align to TRBD2. Germline assignment: CDR1 SGHDT and CDR2 YYEEEE. The CDR3 loop spans 17 amino acids. Written as DNA, the CDR3 is TGTGCCAGCTGCTTGGGAGGGAGAGGAACCCTAGGGAATGAGCAGTTCTTC. It yields the protein CASCLGGRGTLGNEQFF.

V is TRBV5-8 and J is TRBJ2-7; unclear D gene. This CDR3 region has 11 residues. Trimming stripped 0 bases from V and 13 bases from J, with 11 bases between. CDR1 SGHTS and CDR2 YDEGEE come from the germline V gene. The CDR3: CASSLGTKLYF. CDR3 nucleotide sequence: TGTGCCAGCAGCTTGGGTACTAAACTTTACTTC.

The chain combines TRBV6-2 or TRBV6-3 with TRBJ2-1; 8 bases are a match to TRBD2. The CDR3 loop spans 15 amino acids. V dropped 2 bases and J dropped 6; count of bases not matched to a gene: 6. CDR1 is MNHEY, CDR2 SVGEGT, per germline. The CDR3 loop is CASSYTLAGRNEQFF. DNA of the CDR3: TGTGCCAGCAGTTACACCCTAGCGGGTCGCAATGAGCAGTTCTTC.

The rearrangement uses TRBV4-2 and TRBJ1-1, with D unresolved. Trimming removed 4 bases at V and 8 bases at J, with 17 bases between. This CDR3 region has 14 residues. The germline V gene encodes CDR1 LGHNA and CDR2 YNFKEQ. The CDR3 nucleotides read TGTGCCAGCAGCCCCAGCGCCCTGGGAGGAGAAGCTTTCTTT. It specifies CASSPSALGGEAFF.

Only one count was recorded for this clone. The V call is TRBV6-6, the J call TRBJ2-5; a weak D match, TRBD2 (7 bases). V was cut by 6 bases and J by 5 bases, with 22 bases left in between. The CDR3 is 16 residues long. The germline CDR1 and CDR2 sequences are MNHNY and SVGAGI (reference sequence). The CDR3 loop is CASSPRRGGTGETQYF. CDR3 nucleotide sequence: TGTGCCAGCAGCCCCAGGAGGGGGGGGACGGGGGAGACCCAGTACTTC.